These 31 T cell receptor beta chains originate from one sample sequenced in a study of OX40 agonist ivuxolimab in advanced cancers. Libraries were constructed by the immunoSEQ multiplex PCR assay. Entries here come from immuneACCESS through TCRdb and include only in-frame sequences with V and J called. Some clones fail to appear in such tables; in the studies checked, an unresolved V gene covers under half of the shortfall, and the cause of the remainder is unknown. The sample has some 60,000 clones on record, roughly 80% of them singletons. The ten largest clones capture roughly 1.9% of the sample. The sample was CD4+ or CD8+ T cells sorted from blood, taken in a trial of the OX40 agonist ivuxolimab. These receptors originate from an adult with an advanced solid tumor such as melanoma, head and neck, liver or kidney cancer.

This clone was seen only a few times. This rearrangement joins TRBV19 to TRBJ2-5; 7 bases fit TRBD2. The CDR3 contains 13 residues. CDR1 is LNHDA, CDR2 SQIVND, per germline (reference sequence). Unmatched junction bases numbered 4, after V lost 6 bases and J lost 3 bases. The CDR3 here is CASRQTSKETQYF. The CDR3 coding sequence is TGTGCCAGTAGGCAGACTAGCAAAGAGACCCAGTACTTC.

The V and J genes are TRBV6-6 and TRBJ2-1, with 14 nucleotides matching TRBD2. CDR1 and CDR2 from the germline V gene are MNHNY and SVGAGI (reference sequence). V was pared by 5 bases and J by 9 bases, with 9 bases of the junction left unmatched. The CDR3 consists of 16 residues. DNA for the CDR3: TGTGCCAGCAGTCCAACCGGGACTAGCGGGAGACTTGAGCAGTTCTTC. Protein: CASSPTGTSGRLEQFF.

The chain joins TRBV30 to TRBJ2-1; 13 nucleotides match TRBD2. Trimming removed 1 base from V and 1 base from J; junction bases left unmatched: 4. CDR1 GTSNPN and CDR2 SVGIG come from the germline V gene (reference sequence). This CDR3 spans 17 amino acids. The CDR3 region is CAWSGTSGSQSYNEQFF. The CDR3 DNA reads TGTGCCTGGAGTGGGACTAGCGGGAGTCAGTCCTACAATGAGCAGTTCTTC. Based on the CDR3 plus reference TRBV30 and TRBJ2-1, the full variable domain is SQTIHQWPATLVQPVGSPLSLECTVEGTSNPNLYWYRQAAGRGLQLLFYSVGIGQISSEVPQNLSASRPQDRQFILSSKKLLLSDSGFYLCAWSGTSGSQSYNEQFFGPGTRLTVL.

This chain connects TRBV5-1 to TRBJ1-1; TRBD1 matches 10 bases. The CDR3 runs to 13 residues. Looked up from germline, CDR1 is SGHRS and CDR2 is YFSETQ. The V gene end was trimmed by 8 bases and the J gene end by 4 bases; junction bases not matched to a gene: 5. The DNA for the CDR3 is TGCGCCAGTAGACAGGGGGCGCGCACTGAAGCTTTCTTT. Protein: CASRQGARTEAFF.

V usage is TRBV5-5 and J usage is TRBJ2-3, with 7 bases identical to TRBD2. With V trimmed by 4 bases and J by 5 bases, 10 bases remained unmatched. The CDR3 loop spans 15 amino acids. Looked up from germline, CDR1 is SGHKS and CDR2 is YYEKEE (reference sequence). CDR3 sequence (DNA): TGTGCCAGCAGCGCGCCTGGCGGGAGTGGAGATACGCAGTATTTT. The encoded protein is CASSAPGGSGDTQYF.

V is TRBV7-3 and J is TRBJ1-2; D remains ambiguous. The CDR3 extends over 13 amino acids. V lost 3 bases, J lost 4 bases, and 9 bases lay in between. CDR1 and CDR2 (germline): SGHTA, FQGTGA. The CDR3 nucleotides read TGTGCCAGCAGCTTTTCTAGTATCTATGGCTACACCTTC. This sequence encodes CASSFSSIYGYTF.

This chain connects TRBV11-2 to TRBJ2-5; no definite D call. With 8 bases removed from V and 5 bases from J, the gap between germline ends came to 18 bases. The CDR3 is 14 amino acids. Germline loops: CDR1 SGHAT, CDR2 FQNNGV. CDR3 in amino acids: CASGPSAAMETQYF. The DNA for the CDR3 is TGTGCCAGCGGCCCTTCGGCTGCCATGGAGACCCAGTACTTC.

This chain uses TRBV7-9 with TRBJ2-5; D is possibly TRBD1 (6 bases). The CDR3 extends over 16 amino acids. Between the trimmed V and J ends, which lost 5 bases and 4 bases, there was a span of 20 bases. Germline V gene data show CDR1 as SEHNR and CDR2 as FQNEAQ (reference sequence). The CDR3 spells CASSTGHAKRGETQYF. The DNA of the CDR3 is TGTGCCAGCAGCACGGGACACGCTAAACGTGGAGAGACCCAGTACTTC.

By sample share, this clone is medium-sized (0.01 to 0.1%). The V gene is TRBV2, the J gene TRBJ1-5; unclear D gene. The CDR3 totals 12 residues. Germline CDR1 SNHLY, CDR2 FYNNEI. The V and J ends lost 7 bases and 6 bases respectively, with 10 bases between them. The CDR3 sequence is CASTTTGQPQHF. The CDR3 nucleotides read TGTGCCAGCACCACAACGGGTCAGCCCCAGCATTTT.

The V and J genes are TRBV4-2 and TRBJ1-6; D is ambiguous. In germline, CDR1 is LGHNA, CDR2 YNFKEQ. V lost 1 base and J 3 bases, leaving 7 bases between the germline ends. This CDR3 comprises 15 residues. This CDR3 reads CASSQADGYNSPLHF. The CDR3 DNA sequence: TGTGCCAGCAGCCAAGCCGACGGCTATAATTCACCCCTCCACTTT.

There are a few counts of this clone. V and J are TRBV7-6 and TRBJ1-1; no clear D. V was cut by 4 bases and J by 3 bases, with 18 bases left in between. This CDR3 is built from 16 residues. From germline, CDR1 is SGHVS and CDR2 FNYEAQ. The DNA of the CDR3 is TGTGCCAGCAGCTACCCCTCGAATAGAGCGGACACTGAAGCTTTCTTT. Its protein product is CASSYPSNRADTEAFF.

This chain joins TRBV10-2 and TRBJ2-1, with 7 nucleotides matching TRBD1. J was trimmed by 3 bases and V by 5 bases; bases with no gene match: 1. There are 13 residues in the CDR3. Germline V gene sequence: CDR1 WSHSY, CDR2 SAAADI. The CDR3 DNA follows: TGCGCCAGCAGTTGGGACAGCTACAATGAGCAGTTCTTC. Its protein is CASSWDSYNEQFF.

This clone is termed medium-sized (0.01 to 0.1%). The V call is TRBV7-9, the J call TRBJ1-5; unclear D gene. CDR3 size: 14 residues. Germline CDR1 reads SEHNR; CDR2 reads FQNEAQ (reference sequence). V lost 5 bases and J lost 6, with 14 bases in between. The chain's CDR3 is CASSPPGEVQPQHF. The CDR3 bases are TGTGCCAGCAGCCCCCCCGGGGAGGTTCAGCCCCAGCATTTT.

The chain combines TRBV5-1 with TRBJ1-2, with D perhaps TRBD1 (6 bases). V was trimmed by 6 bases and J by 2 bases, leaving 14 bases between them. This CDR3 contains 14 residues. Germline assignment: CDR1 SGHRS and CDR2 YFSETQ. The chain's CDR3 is CASTPAGANYGYTF. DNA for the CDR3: TGCGCCAGCACCCCGGCGGGGGCAAACTATGGCTACACCTTC.

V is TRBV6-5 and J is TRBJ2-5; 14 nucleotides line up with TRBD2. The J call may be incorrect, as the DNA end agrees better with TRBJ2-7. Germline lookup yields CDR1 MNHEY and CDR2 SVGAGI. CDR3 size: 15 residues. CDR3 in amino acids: CASSRTSGRTYEQYF. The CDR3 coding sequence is TGTGCCAGCAGCCGGACTAGCGGGAGGACCTACGAGCAGTACTTC.

CDR3 in amino acids: CATNRDRGMSYEQYF. Written as DNA, the CDR3 is TGTGCCACAAACCGGGACAGGGGTATGTCATACGAGCAGTACTTC. This chain uses TRBV2 with TRBJ2-7; 10 positions agree with TRBD1. Germline CDR1 is SNHLY and CDR2 is FYNNEI. CDR3 size: 15 residues. Germline trimming cut 10 bases from V and 4 bases from J; bases unmatched to any gene: 13.

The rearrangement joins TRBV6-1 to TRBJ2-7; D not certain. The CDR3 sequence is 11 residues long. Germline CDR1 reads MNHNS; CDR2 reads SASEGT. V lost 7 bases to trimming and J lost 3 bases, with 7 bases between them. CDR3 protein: CASKRNYEQYF. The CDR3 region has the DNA TGTGCCAGCAAAAGAAACTACGAGCAGTACTTC.

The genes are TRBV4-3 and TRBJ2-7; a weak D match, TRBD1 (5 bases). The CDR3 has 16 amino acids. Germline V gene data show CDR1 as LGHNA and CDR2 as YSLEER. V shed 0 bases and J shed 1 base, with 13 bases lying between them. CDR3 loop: CASSQDQGTGSYEQYF. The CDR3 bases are TGCGCCAGCAGCCAAGATCAAGGTACAGGTTCCTACGAGCAGTACTTC.

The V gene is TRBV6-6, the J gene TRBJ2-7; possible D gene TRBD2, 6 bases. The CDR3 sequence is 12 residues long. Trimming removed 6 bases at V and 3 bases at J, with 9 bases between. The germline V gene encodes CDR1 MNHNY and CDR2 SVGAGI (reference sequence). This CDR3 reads CASSPGSYEQYF. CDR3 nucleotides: TGTGCCAGCAGCCCCGGGAGCTACGAGCAGTACTTC.

The CDR3 here is CAWSVGAYLNSNQPQHF. The CDR3 DNA reads TGTGCCTGGAGTGTAGGCGCCTACTTAAATAGCAATCAGCCCCAGCATTTT. This sequence joins TRBV30 and TRBJ1-5; D is unresolved. Germline lookup yields CDR1 GTSNPN and CDR2 SVGIG (reference sequence). Deletions cut 0 bases from V and 0 bases from J, with 15 bases between. The CDR3 runs 17 residues. Looking up the rest from reference TRBV30 and TRBJ1-5 gives the full variable domain: SQTIHQWPATLVQPVGSPLSLECTVEGTSNPNLYWYRQAAGRGLQLLFYSVGIGQISSEVPQNLSASRPQDRQFILSSKKLLLSDSGFYLCAWSVGAYLNSNQPQHFGDGTRLSIL.

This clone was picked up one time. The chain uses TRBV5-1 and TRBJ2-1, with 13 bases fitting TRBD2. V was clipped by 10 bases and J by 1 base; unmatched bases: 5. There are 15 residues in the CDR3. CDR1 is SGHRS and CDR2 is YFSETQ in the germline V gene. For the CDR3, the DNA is TGCGCCTCGGGACTAGCGGGAAATTCCTACAATGAGCAGTTCTTC. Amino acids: CASGLAGNSYNEQFF. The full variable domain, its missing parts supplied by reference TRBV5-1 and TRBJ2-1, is KAGVTQTPRYLIKTRGQQVTLSCSPISGHRSVSWYQQTPGQGLQFLFEYFSETQRNKGNFPGRFSGRQFSNSRSEMNVSTLELGDSALYLCASGLAGNSYNEQFFGPGTRLTVL.

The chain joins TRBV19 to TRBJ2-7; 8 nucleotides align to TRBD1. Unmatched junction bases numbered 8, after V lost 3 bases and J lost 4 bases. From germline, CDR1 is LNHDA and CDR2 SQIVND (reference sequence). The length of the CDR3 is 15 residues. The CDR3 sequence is CASSIKWQGAYEQYF. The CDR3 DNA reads TGTGCCAGTAGTATTAAGTGGCAGGGGGCTTACGAGCAGTACTTC.

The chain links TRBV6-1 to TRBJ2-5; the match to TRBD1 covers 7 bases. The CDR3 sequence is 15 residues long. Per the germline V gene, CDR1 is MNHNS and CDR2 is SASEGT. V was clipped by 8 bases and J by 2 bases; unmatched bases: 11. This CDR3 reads CASYGQENAQETQYF. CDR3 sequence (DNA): TGTGCCAGCTACGGACAGGAAAACGCGCAAGAGACCCAGTACTTC.

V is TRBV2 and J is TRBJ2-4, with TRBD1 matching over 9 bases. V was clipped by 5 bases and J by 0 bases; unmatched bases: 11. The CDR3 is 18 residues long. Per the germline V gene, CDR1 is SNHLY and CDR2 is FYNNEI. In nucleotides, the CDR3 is TGTGCCAGCAGTCCGGGACAGGGTACTTTTCTAGCCAAAAACATTCAGTACTTC. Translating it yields CASSPGQGTFLAKNIQYF.

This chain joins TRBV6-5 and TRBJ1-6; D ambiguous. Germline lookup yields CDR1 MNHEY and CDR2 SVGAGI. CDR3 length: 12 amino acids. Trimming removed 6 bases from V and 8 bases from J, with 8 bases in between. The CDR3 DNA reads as TGTGCCAGCAGAAATGGAGATTCACCCCTCCACTTT. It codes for CASRNGDSPLHF.

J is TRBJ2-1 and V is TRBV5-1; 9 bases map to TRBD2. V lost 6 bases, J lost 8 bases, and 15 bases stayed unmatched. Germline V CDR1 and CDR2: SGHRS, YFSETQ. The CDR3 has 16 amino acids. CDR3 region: CASNPGGAGGIHEQFF. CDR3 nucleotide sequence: TGCGCCAGCAACCCTGGGGGAGCGGGAGGTATCCATGAGCAGTTCTTC.

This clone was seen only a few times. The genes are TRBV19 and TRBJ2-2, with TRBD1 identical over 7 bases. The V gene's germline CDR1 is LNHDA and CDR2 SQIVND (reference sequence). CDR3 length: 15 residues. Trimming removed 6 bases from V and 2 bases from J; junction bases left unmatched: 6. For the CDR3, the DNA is TGTGCCAGTAGACCGGGACAGACTAACACCGGGGAGCTGTTTTTT. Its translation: CASRPGQTNTGELFF.

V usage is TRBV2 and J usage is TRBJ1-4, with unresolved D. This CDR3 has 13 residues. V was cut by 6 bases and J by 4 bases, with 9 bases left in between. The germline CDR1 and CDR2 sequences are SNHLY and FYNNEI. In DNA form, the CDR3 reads TGTGCCAGCAGAGCGGACTATAATGAAAAACTGTTTTTT. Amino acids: CASRADYNEKLFF. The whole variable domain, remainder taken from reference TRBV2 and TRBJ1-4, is EPEVTQTPSHQVTQMGQEVILRCVPISNHLYFYWYRQILGQKVEFLVSFYNNEISEKSEIFDDQFSVERPDGSNFTLKIRSTKLEDSAMYFCASRADYNEKLFFGSGTQLSVL.

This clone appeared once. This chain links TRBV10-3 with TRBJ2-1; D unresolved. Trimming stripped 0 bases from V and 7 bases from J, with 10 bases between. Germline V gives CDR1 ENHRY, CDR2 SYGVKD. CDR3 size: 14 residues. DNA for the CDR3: TGTGCCATCAGTGAGTCGAGTATCGAGAATGAGCAGTTCTTC. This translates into CAISESSIENEQFF.

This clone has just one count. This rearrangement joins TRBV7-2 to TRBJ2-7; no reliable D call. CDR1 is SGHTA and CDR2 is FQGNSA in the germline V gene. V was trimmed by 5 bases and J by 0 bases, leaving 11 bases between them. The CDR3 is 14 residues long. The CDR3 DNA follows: TGTGCCAGCAGCCTTCAGGTGATCTCCTACGAGCAGTACTTC. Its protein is CASSLQVISYEQYF.

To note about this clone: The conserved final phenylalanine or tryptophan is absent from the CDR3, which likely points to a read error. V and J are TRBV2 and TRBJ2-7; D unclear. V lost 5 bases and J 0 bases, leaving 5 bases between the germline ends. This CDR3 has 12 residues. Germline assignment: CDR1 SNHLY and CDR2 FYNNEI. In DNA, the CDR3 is TGTGCCAGCAGTATCCTCTCCTACGAGCAGTACCTC. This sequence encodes CASSILSYEQYL.